Shown below are 9 T cell receptor beta chains from a single sample sequenced in a study of OX40 agonist ivuxolimab in advanced cancers. The table came from immunoSEQ multiplex PCR; TCRdb's copy has only in-frame clones and leaves some out. Here the sample spans 65,000 to 90,000 clones, roughly nine tenths being singletons. This material consisted of CD4+ or CD8+ T cells sorted from blood, taken in a trial of the OX40 agonist ivuxolimab. The receptors derive from an adult with an advanced solid tumor such as melanoma, head and neck, liver or kidney cancer.

The J gene is TRBJ1-1, the V gene TRBV11-2; D is undetermined. V dropped 5 bases and J dropped 1 base, with 8 bases sitting between them. This CDR3 has 13 amino acids. Germline-derived CDR1 and CDR2 are SGHAT and FQNNGV. The CDR3 loop is CASSPTRNTEAFF. CDR3 nucleotides: TGTGCCAGCAGCCCCACAAGGAACACTGAAGCTTTCTTT.

This clone was found once. The genes are TRBV28 and TRBJ1-2; 7 nucleotides line up with TRBD1. The CDR3 length is 14 residues. V was pared by 5 bases and J by 3 bases, with 6 bases of the junction left unmatched. Germline CDR1 and CDR2: MDHEN and SYDVKM. CDR3 in DNA: TGTGCCAGCAGTGTGACAGGGTCTCACTATGGCTACACCTTC. It encodes CASSVTGSHYGYTF.

V and J are TRBV7-2 and TRBJ1-5, with D possibly being TRBD1 (6 bases). V dropped 2 bases and J dropped 5 bases, with 13 bases sitting between them. Germline V lookup: CDR1 SGHTA, CDR2 FQGNSA. This CDR3 comprises 15 residues. The CDR3 coding sequence is TGTGCCAGCAGCTTAATCGGCTCAGGGGATCAGCCCCAGCATTTT. This gives the protein CASSLIGSGDQPQHF. The full variable domain, completed using reference TRBV7-2 and TRBJ1-5, is GAGVSQSPSNKVTEKGKDVELRCDPISGHTALYWYRQSLGQGLEFLIYFQGNSAPDKSGLPSDRFSAERTGGSVSTLTIQRTQQEDSAVYLCASSLIGSGDQPQHFGDGTRLSIL.

The chain employs TRBV6-5 and TRBJ2-3; D may be TRBD1 (6 bases). Deletions cut 6 bases from V and 2 bases from J, with 12 bases between. This CDR3 spans 14 amino acids. Per the germline V gene, CDR1 is MNHEY and CDR2 is SVGAGI. CDR3 bases: TGTGCCAGCAGCTGGACAGTGACCACAGATACGCAGTATTTT. Its translation is CASSWTVTTDTQYF.

This chain links TRBV6-5 with TRBJ1-1; the D gene is possibly TRBD1 (5 bases). The CDR3 totals 15 residues. V was trimmed by 6 bases and J by 0 bases, leaving 14 bases between them. The germline V gene has CDR1 MNHEY and CDR2 SVGAGI. DNA for the CDR3: TGTGCCAGCAGCCCTCCGGGACGGATGAACACTGAAGCTTTCTTT. It yields the protein CASSPPGRMNTEAFF.

The chain is built from TRBV5-1 and TRBJ2-1, with 9 nucleotides matching TRBD2. Per germline, CDR1 SGHRS and CDR2 YFSETQ. The CDR3 loop spans 14 amino acids. V dropped 4 bases and J dropped 7; count of bases not matched to a gene: 6. The DNA of the CDR3 is TGCGCCAGCAGCCCCGCGGGAGGGCCGAATGAGCAGTTCTTC. Protein sequence: CASSPAGGPNEQFF.

This rearrangement joins TRBV6-6 to TRBJ1-5; 7 bases line up with TRBD1. The CDR3 spans 15 residues. The V and J ends lost 7 bases and 4 bases, in that order; junction bases with no gene match: 10. From germline, CDR1 is MNHNY and CDR2 SVGAGI (reference sequence). CDR3 sequence reads: CASKNPRGDNQPQHF. CDR3 nucleotides: TGTGCCAGCAAAAACCCCAGGGGGGATAATCAGCCCCAGCATTTT.

V and J are TRBV5-1 and TRBJ2-1; possible D gene TRBD2, 5 bases. Germline V CDR1 and CDR2: SGHRS, YFSETQ. The CDR3 spans 15 residues. V lost 2 bases and J lost 0, with 9 bases in between. The CDR3 here is CASSFLALSYNEQFF. The CDR3 DNA is TGCGCCAGCAGCTTTTTAGCGCTCTCCTACAATGAGCAGTTCTTC.

As concerns this clone: The sample holds other DNA sequences that translate to the same CDR3. The CDR3 region has the DNA TGCGCCAGCAGCTTGGTCAGGGCCTCCTACAATGAGCAGTTCTTC. As protein: CASSLVRASYNEQFF. V usage is TRBV5-1 and J usage is TRBJ2-1; tentative D call: TRBD1 (5 bases). Germline CDR1 is SGHRS and CDR2 is YFSETQ. The CDR3 sequence is 15 residues long. Trimming took 0 bases from V and 0 from J, leaving 7 bases between them. The variable domain in full, completed from reference TRBV5-1 and TRBJ2-1, reads KAGVTQTPRYLIKTRGQQVTLSCSPISGHRSVSWYQQTPGQGLQFLFEYFSETQRNKGNFPGRFSGRQFSNSRSEMNVSTLELGDSALYLCASSLVRASYNEQFFGPGTRLTVL.